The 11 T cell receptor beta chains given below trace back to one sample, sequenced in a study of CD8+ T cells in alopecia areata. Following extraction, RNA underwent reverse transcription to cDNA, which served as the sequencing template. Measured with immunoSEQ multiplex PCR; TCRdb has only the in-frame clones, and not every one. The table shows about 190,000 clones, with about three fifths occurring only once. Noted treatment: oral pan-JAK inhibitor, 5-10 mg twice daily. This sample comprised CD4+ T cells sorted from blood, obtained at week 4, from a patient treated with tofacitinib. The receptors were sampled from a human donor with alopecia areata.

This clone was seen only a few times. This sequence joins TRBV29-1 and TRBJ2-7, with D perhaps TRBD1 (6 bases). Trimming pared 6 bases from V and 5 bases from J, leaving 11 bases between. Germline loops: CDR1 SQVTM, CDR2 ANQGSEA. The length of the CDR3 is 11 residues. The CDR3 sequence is CSVSQGHEQYF. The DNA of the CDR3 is TGCAGCGTCTCACAGGGTCACGAGCAGTACTTC.

CDR3 residues: CASSGGVQGRTGELFF. The CDR3 DNA reads as TGTGCCAGCAGCGGAGGGGTACAGGGTCGGACCGGGGAGCTGTTTTTT. The chain joins TRBV9 to TRBJ2-2; D may be TRBD1 (6 bases). The CDR3 totals 16 residues. Trimming shortened V by 3 bases and J by 5 bases, and 17 bases separated the two germline ends. Germline CDR1 and CDR2: SGDLS and YYNGEE.

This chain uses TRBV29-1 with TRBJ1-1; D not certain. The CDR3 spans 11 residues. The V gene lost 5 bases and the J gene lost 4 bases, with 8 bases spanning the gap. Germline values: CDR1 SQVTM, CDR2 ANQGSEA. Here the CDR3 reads CSVLDFTEAFF. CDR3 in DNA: TGCAGCGTTTTGGACTTCACTGAAGCTTTCTTT.

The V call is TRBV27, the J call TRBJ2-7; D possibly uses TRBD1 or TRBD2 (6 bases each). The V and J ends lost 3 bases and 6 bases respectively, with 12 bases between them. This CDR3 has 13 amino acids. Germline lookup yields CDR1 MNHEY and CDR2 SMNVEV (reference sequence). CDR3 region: CASSFRGPTEQYF. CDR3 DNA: TGTGCCAGCAGTTTTCGGGGGCCAACCGAGCAGTACTTC.

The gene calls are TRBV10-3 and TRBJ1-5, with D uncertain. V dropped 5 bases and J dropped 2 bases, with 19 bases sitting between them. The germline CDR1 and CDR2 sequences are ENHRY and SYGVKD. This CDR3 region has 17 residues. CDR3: CAISKVSEMGGNQPQHF. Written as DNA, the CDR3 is TGTGCCATCAGTAAGGTGTCAGAGATGGGAGGCAATCAGCCCCAGCATTTT.

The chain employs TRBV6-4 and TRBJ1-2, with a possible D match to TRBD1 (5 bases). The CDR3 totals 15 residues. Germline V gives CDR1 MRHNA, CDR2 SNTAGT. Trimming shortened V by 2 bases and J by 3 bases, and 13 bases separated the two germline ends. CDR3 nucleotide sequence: TGTGCCAGCAGTGACGAGGGGAGTGGGTACTATGGCTACACCTTC. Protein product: CASSDEGSGYYGYTF.

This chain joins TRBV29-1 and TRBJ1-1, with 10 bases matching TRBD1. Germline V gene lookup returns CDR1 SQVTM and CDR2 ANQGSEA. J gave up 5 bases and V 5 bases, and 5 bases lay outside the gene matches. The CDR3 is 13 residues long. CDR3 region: CSVMTGGVTEAFF. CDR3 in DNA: TGCAGCGTTATGACAGGGGGCGTAACTGAAGCTTTCTTT.

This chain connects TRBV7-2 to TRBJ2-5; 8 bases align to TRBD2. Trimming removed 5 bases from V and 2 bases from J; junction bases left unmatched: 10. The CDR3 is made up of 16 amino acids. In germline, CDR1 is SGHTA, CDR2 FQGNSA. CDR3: CASSPAGGLLQETQYF. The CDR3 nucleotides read TGTGCCAGCAGCCCGGCGGGGGGACTATTGCAAGAGACCCAGTACTTC. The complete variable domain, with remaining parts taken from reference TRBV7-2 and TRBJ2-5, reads GAGVSQSPSNKVTEKGKDVELRCDPISGHTALYWYRQSLGQGLEFLIYFQGNSAPDKSGLPSDRFSAERTGGSVSTLTIQRTQQEDSAVYLCASSPAGGLLQETQYFGPGTRLLVL.

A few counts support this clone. CDR3 in amino acids: CAHSRPGHWGNEQFF. The CDR3, as DNA: TGTGCCCACTCACGGCCGGGACACTGGGGTAATGAGCAGTTCTTC. The rearrangement links TRBV30 to TRBJ2-1, with a tentative D call TRBD1 (6 bases). V was cut by 8 bases and J by 7 bases, with 24 bases left in between. CDR3 size: 15 residues. Germline CDR1 reads GTSNPN; CDR2 reads SVGIG (reference sequence). Filled out from reference TRBV30 and TRBJ2-1, the complete variable domain reads SQTIHQWPATLVQPVGSPLSLECTVEGTSNPNLYWYRQAAGRGLQLLFYSVGIGQISSEVPQNLSASRPQDRQFILSSKKLLLSDSGFYLCAHSRPGHWGNEQFFGPGTRLTVL.

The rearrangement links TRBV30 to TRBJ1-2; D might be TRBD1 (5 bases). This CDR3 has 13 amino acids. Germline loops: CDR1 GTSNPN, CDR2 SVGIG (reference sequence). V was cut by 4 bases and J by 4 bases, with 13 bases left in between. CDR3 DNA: TGTGCCTGGACTAGGGGACCTGTCTATGGCTACACCTTC. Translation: CAWTRGPVYGYTF.

The CDR3: CASSRVQGVNTEAFF. CDR3 sequence (DNA): TGTGCCAGCAGCCGGGTACAGGGAGTGAACACTGAAGCTTTCTTT. V is TRBV5-4 and J is TRBJ1-1; tentatively, D is TRBD1 (6 bases). Germline V gene sequence: CDR1 SGHNT, CDR2 YYREEE (reference sequence). This CDR3 region has 15 residues. Trimming took 4 bases from V and 0 from J, leaving 13 bases between them.